Following are 11 T cell receptor beta chains from one sample sequenced in a study of siplizumab effects on memory and regulatory T cells. Data came from immunoSEQ multiplex PCR; TCRdb stores just in-frame clones and leaves some out. Altogether about 50,000 clones are present, approximately 97% being singletons, with the ten largest covering 0.64%. Sequenced input: naive CD4+ T cells sorted from blood. These receptors all come from a human donor in good health.

The chain carries TRBV28 and TRBJ1-1; TRBD1 aligns across 7 bases. Trimming removed 5 bases from V and 7 bases from J; junction bases left unmatched: 7. Germline V lookup: CDR1 MDHEN, CDR2 SYDVKM. The CDR3 has 13 amino acids. DNA of the CDR3: TGTGCCAGCAGTCGAAGGGGGCGCGGTGAAGCTTTCTTT. It specifies CASSRRGRGEAFF.

The V call is TRBV2, the J call TRBJ1-5; 10 bases fit TRBD1. Germline V gene lookup returns CDR1 SNHLY and CDR2 FYNNEI. Trimming at V came to 2 bases and at J to 2 bases, leaving 3 bases not matched to a gene. This CDR3 is 16 amino acids long. The CDR3: CASSEQGTGGNQPQHF. CDR3 DNA sequence: TGTGCCAGCAGTGAACAAGGGACAGGGGGCAATCAGCCCCAGCATTTT.

The chain is built from TRBV15 and TRBJ1-1; D is unclear. The germline CDR1 and CDR2 sequences are LNHNV and YYDKDF (reference sequence). CDR3 length: 13 residues. V lost 0 bases to trimming and J lost 1 base, with 3 bases between them. The CDR3 protein is CATSRDENTEAFF. In nucleotides, the CDR3 is TGTGCCACCAGCAGAGACGAGAACACTGAAGCTTTCTTT.

The rearrangement uses TRBV2 and TRBJ1-4; 8 bases line up with TRBD1. The CDR3 runs 13 residues. Germline V gives CDR1 SNHLY, CDR2 FYNNEI. After removal of 8 bases from V and 8 bases from J, the junction contained 7 bases not matched to a gene. In nucleotides, the CDR3 is TGTGCCAGCTATGGACAGGGTGGCGAAAAACTGTTTTTT. Translation gives CASYGQGGEKLFF.

J is TRBJ2-2 and V is TRBV27, with 10 bases identical to TRBD2. With V trimmed by 4 bases and J by 4 bases, 6 bases remained unmatched. This CDR3 is 16 amino acids long. The germline V gene has CDR1 MNHEY and CDR2 SMNVEV (reference sequence). CDR3 nucleotides: TGTGCCAGCAGTTCCCCTAGCGGGAGCAGCACCGGGGAGCTGTTTTTT. Its translation is CASSSPSGSSTGELFF.

The genes are TRBV28 and TRBJ1-1; D not resolved. V shed 6 bases and J shed 3 bases, with 11 bases lying between them. The CDR3 runs 13 residues. Germline V lookup: CDR1 MDHEN, CDR2 SYDVKM. As DNA, the CDR3 is TGTGCCAGCAGCCAAGTTGGGGACACTGAAGCTTTCTTT. Its protein is CASSQVGDTEAFF.

The rearrangement links TRBV13 to TRBJ1-2; D unclear. V was shortened by 4 bases and J by 4 bases, with 16 bases between the two germline ends. This CDR3 has 15 amino acids. Germline V gene lookup returns CDR1 PRHDT and CDR2 FYEKMQ (reference sequence). CDR3 bases: TGTGCCAGCAGCTCTCACGGAGGACTTGGCTATGGCTACACCTTC. This encodes CASSSHGGLGYGYTF.

The chain combines TRBV7-9 with TRBJ2-7; possible D gene TRBD1, 6 bases. The CDR3 totals 14 residues. Germline V CDR1 and CDR2: SEHNR, FQNEAQ (reference sequence). Trimming stripped 5 bases from V and 0 bases from J, with 11 bases between. CDR3 in amino acids: CASSDRYSSYEQYF. DNA of the CDR3: TGTGCCAGCAGCGACAGGTATAGCTCCTACGAGCAGTACTTC.

CDR3 residues: CASSIPTGGVAFF. The DNA for the CDR3 is TGTGCCAGTAGTATTCCAACAGGGGGTGTAGCTTTCTTT. V and J are TRBV19 and TRBJ1-1; TRBD1 matches at 8 bases. CDR1 and CDR2 (germline): LNHDA, SQIVND (reference sequence). CDR3 size: 13 residues. V lost 3 bases, J lost 10 bases, and 7 bases stayed unmatched.

V is TRBV5-6 and J is TRBJ1-6, with D hard to call. This CDR3 is built from 14 residues. V lost 4 bases and J lost 9, with 14 bases in between. The germline V gene encodes CDR1 SGHDT and CDR2 YYEEEE. CDR3 nucleotide sequence: TGTGCCAGCAGCACAGACGACCGGCCTTCACCCCTCCACTTT. Residues: CASSTDDRPSPLHF. Complete variable domain (other parts from reference TRBV5-6 and TRBJ1-6): DAGVTQSPTHLIKTRGQQVTLRCSPKSGHDTVSWYQQALGQGPQFIFQYYEEEERQRGNFPDRFSGHQFPNYSSELNVNALLLGDSALYLCASSTDDRPSPLHFGNGTRLTVT.

The chain links TRBV7-3 to TRBJ2-7; D is uncertain. This CDR3 is 13 amino acids long. Germline V gene sequence: CDR1 SGHTA, CDR2 FQGTGA. The V and J ends lost 5 bases and 4 bases respectively, with 12 bases between them. CDR3: CASSHGRNYEQYF. The CDR3 DNA is TGTGCCAGCAGCCACGGACGCAATTACGAGCAGTACTTC. Supplemented by reference TRBV7-3 and TRBJ2-7, the full variable domain reads GAGVSQTPSNKVTEKGKYVELRCDPISGHTALYWYRQSLGQGPEFLIYFQGTGAADDSGLPNDRFFAVRPEGSVSTLKIQRTERGDSAVYLCASSHGRNYEQYFGPGTRLTVT.